Listed below are T cell receptor beta chains from one sample, sequenced in a study of T cell responses to AZD1222 COVID-19 vaccine. The assay was immunoSEQ multiplex PCR, and TCRdb's table has in-frame clones only and misses some. Altogether roughly 150,000 clones are present, roughly 88% being singletons, with the ten largest covering 2.2%. The specimen was peripheral blood, collected on day 0 of AZD1222 vaccination. Receptors originate from an adult in good health. The CDR3 runs from the conserved cysteine through the conserved F or W. Each record gives: clone size, V gene, J gene, D gene, CDR3 protein, CDR3 DNA. D genes are given only for firm matches. A clone size is listed for some rows: how often the clone was seen (once, few, many), or a class if it is expanded.

>NA|TRBV28|TRBJ2-2|NA
CASSTQPSNTGELFF
TGTGCCAGCAGTACACAGCCCTCGAACACCGGGGAGCTGTTTTTT
>NA|TRBV5-1|TRBJ2-4|NA
CASSLVSRVENIQYF
TGCGCCAGCAGCTTGGTCTCCAGGGTAGAAAACATTCAGTACTTC
>NA|TRBV27|TRBJ2-7|NA
CASSLMGEQYF
TGTGCCAGCAGTTTAATGGGCGAGCAGTACTTC
>NA|TRBV6-5|TRBJ1-1|NA
CASSRSPGEAEAFF
TGTGCCAGCAGCCGGAGCCCGGGTGAAGCTGAAGCTTTCTTT
>NA|TRBV4-3|TRBJ2-2|NA
CASSQDIPGQPNTGELFF
TGCGCCAGCAGCCAAGATATCCCCGGACAGCCGAACACCGGGGAGCTGTTTTTT
>once|TRBV6-5|TRBJ2-3|TRBD2
CASRAGLGTQYF
TGTGCCAGCAGAGCGGGACTGGGTACGCAGTATTTT
>NA|TRBV4-3|TRBJ2-7|NA
CASSQDIGDGEQYF
TGCGCCAGCAGCCAGGACATCGGGGACGGCGAGCAGTACTTC
>NA|TRBV4-2|TRBJ1-2|NA
CASSQDRGGDYGYTF
TGTGCCAGCAGCCAAGATCGAGGGGGGGACTATGGCTACACCTTC
>few|TRBV6-5|TRBJ1-2|NA
CASSPQGGSNYGYTF
TGTGCCAGCAGTCCACAGGGAGGTAGTAACTATGGCTACACCTTC
>once|TRBV29-1|TRBJ1-2|TRBD1
CTDRDLLGGYTF
TGCACCGACAGGGACCTCCTGGGTGGCTACACCTTC
>NA|TRBV14|TRBJ1-4|NA
CASSQGQGPNEKLFF
TGTGCCAGCAGCCAAGGGCAGGGCCCTAATGAAAAACTGTTTTTT
>NA|TRBV6-1|TRBJ2-1|NA
CASSGAGSYNEQFF
TGTGCCAGCAGTGGAGCGGGCTCCTACAATGAGCAGTTCTTC
>NA|TRBV4-3|TRBJ2-3|NA
CASSQEGTVSTDTQYF
TGCGCCAGCAGCCAAGAAGGGACCGTCAGCACAGATACGCAGTATTTT
>NA|TRBV19|TRBJ1-2|NA
CASSNSLGRRRGGYTF
TGTGCCAGTAGTAACTCGCTCGGACGTCGGAGGGGTGGCTACACCTTC
>NA|TRBV7-9|TRBJ1-2|NA
CASSLVPGYGYTF
TGTGCCAGCAGCTTAGTTCCTGGATATGGCTACACCTTC
>NA|TRBV7-8|TRBJ1-4|TRBD1
CASSLDRGGEKLFF
TGTGCCAGCAGCTTAGACAGGGGCGGGGAAAAACTGTTTTTT
>NA|TRBV3-1/TRBV3-2|TRBJ1-2|TRBD1
CASSPQDRGGYGYTF
TGTGCCAGCAGCCCCCAGGACAGGGGGGGCTATGGCTACACCTTC
>NA|TRBV6-2/TRBV6-3|TRBJ2-7|NA
CASSLNIGYSYEQYF
TGTGCCAGCAGTTTAAATATCGGGTACTCCTACGAGCAGTACTTC
>NA|TRBV6-2/TRBV6-3|TRBJ2-2|TRBD2
CASSNSGLAETGELFF
TGTGCCAGCAGTAACTCGGGACTAGCGGAGACCGGGGAGCTGTTTTTT
>NA|TRBV4-2|TRBJ1-6|NA
CASSPNGKENSPLHF
TGTGCCAGCAGCCCTAACGGAAAAGAGAATTCACCCCTCCACTTT
>NA|TRBV28|TRBJ1-5|NA
CASSFRSGSRVNQPQHF
TGTGCCAGCAGTTTCAGGTCCGGGTCGAGAGTAAATCAGCCCCAGCATTTT
>NA|TRBV19|TRBJ2-5|TRBD2
CASSIVAGGPQETQYF
TGTGCCAGTAGTATAGTAGCGGGAGGCCCCCAAGAGACCCAGTACTTC
>NA|TRBV3-1/TRBV3-2|TRBJ2-3|TRBD2
CASSARLAGSITDTQYF
TGTGCCAGCAGCGCTCGACTAGCCGGGAGTATCACAGATACGCAGTATTTT
>NA|TRBV19|TRBJ2-2|TRBD2
CASSTRATGGGELFF
TGTGCCAGTAGTACCCGGGCGACGGGAGGCGGGGAGCTGTTTTTT
>NA|TRBV10-3|TRBJ2-3|NA
CAISDSGTDTQYF
TGTGCCATCAGTGATTCTGGGACAGATACGCAGTATTTT
>NA|TRBV7-6|TRBJ2-7|NA
CASSLGSLGYEQYF
TGTGCCAGCAGCTTAGGATCCTTGGGCTACGAGCAGTACTTC
>NA|TRBV14|TRBJ1-2|TRBD1
CASSQVPQGDLHGYTF
TGTGCCAGCAGCCAAGTACCGCAGGGGGATCTTCATGGCTACACCTTC
>NA|TRBV7-9|TRBJ2-2|TRBD2
CASSTGLASWQDGELFF
TGTGCCAGCAGCACCGGACTAGCCAGTTGGCAAGACGGGGAGCTGTTTTTT
>NA|TRBV18|TRBJ2-7|NA
CASSPSGSYEQYF
TGTGCCAGCTCACCTTCCGGCAGCTACGAGCAGTACTTC
>NA|TRBV19|TRBJ1-2|TRBD1
CASRNTGGTGYTF
TGTGCCAGTAGAAATACAGGGGGCACGGGCTACACCTTC
>NA|TRBV7-8|TRBJ2-2|NA
CASTAAGVTGELFF
TGTGCCAGCACCGCGGCAGGGGTCACCGGGGAGCTGTTTTTT
>NA|TRBV4-1|TRBJ2-3|NA
CASSQAMRQLTGDTQYF
TGCGCCAGCAGCCAAGCCATGAGGCAGCTAACGGGAGATACGCAGTATTTT
>NA|TRBV6-5|TRBJ2-7|NA
CASSRGETGEQYF
TGTGCCAGCAGTAGGGGAGAAACTGGCGAGCAGTACTTC
>many|TRBV6-1|TRBJ1-1|TRBD1
CASSEAGTGGTEAFF
TGTGCCAGCAGTGAAGCTGGGACAGGAGGCACTGAAGCTTTCTTT
>NA|TRBV6-2/TRBV6-3|TRBJ2-2|NA
CASSYSEGGELFF
TGTGCCAGCAGTTACTCGGAGGGCGGGGAGCTGTTTTTT
>NA|TRBV11-3|TRBJ2-7|NA
CASSLLGGSDYEQYF
TGTGCCAGCAGCTTACTAGGAGGGTCGGACTACGAGCAGTACTTC
>once|TRBV19|TRBJ2-3|TRBD1
CASSSTGTGTLADTQYF
TGTGCCAGTAGTAGCACCGGGACAGGGACCTTGGCAGATACGCAGTATTTT
>NA|TRBV19|TRBJ2-7|NA
CASSSPGAGTYEQYF
TGTGCCAGTAGTAGCCCAGGGGCCGGCACCTACGAGCAGTACTTC
>NA|TRBV11-2|TRBJ2-3|NA
CASSLVGGTAATDTQYF
TGTGCCAGCAGCTTAGTAGGGGGGACCGCGGCCACAGATACGCAGTATTTT
>once|TRBV10-3|TRBJ2-3|TRBD1
CAIRQTGGPGDTQYF
TGTGCCATCAGACAGACAGGGGGCCCTGGAGATACGCAGTATTTT
>NA|TRBV15|TRBJ2-7|NA
CATSRSPPGWIAPPQYF
TGTGCCACCAGCAGAAGCCCCCCTGGGTGGATAGCCCCGCCCCAGTACTTC
>few|TRBV29-1|TRBJ1-1|TRBD1
CSVKTGTGATEAFF
TGCAGCGTCAAGACCGGGACAGGAGCCACTGAAGCTTTCTTT
>NA|TRBV27|TRBJ1-2|TRBD1
CASSSTGGSGYTF
TGTGCCAGCAGTTCGACAGGGGGCTCTGGCTACACCTTC
>NA|TRBV30|TRBJ2-2|NA
CAWNWSGELFF
TGTGCCTGGAACTGGTCCGGGGAGCTGTTTTTT
>NA|TRBV19|TRBJ2-3|NA
CASSAKPGGTQYF
TGTGCCAGTAGTGCCAAGCCCGGTGGTACGCAGTATTTT
>NA|TRBV29-1|TRBJ1-1|TRBD1
CSVGPGTGLMNTEAFF
TGCAGCGTTGGTCCCGGGACAGGACTCATGAACACTGAAGCTTTCTTT
>NA|TRBV6-5|TRBJ1-1|NA
CASSFNGGGRGIEAFF
TGTGCCAGCAGTTTCAACGGCGGGGGGCGAGGGATTGAAGCTTTCTTT
>NA|TRBV30|TRBJ1-5|NA
CAWSGGADQPQHF
TGTGCCTGGAGTGGGGGGGCCGATCAGCCCCAGCATTTT
>NA|TRBV19|TRBJ2-7|NA
CASSRWGGTYEQYF
TGTGCCAGTAGTCGATGGGGGGGCACCTACGAGCAGTACTTC
>once|TRBV5-1|TRBJ1-4|NA
CASSLGDRPFEKLFF
TGCGCCAGCAGCTTGGGAGACCGCCCATTTGAAAAACTGTTTTTT
>NA|TRBV28|TRBJ1-3|NA
CASSRPGRTSGNTIYF
TGTGCCAGCAGCCGCCCGGGACGGACCTCTGGAAACACCATATATTTT
>once|TRBV7-2|TRBJ1-1|TRBD1
CASRAGTVNTEAFF
TGTGCCAGCAGGGCCGGGACAGTGAACACTGAAGCTTTCTTT
>NA|TRBV14|TRBJ1-5|TRBD1
CASSLPGTGDTSNQPQHF
TGTGCCAGCAGCCTCCCCGGGACAGGGGACACAAGCAATCAGCCCCAGCATTTT
>NA|TRBV2|TRBJ1-2|NA
CASSDRTANYGYTF
TGTGCCAGCAGTGACAGGACGGCGAACTATGGCTACACCTTC
>NA|TRBV7-9|TRBJ2-5|TRBD1
CASSLGTGDSETQYF
TGTGCCAGCAGCTTAGGGACAGGGGATTCGGAGACCCAGTACTTC